These T cell receptor beta chains were read from a single sample in a study of radiation and T cells in renal cell carcinoma. Assay used: immunoSEQ multiplex PCR; TCRdb lists only in-frame clones, some missing. The data show 70,000 or so clones, with about 80% seen just once and 5.8% held by the top ten. The starting material was blood, obtained from a patient whose treatment included radiotherapy and nephrectomy. These receptors came from a man aged 55 to 70 with renal cell carcinoma. Both conserved end residues are part of each CDR3. Each record gives: V gene, D gene, clone size, J gene, CDR3 DNA, CDR3 protein. D genes are given only for firm matches. Not every row has a clone size; where given, it reads once, few, many or a size class.

TRBV29-1	.	.	TRBJ1-2	TGCAGCGCCAAAGGCGTGCTCGATGATGGCTACACCTTC	CSAKGVLDDGYTF
TRBV5-1	.	.	TRBJ1-2	TGCGCCAGCAGCTTGGTTGGATCCTGGGATGGCTACACCTTC	CASSLVGSWDGYTF
TRBV7-2	.	.	TRBJ2-4	TGTGCCAGCAGCTTAAAAGGGGATAGCATTCAGTACTTC	CASSLKGDSIQYF
TRBV6-4	.	.	TRBJ2-1	TGTGCCAGCAGTGTGGCGCAGGGATCCTACAATGAGCAGTTCTTC	CASSVAQGSYNEQFF
TRBV10-3	TRBD1	.	TRBJ2-6	TGTGCCATCAACCGAGCCGGGACAGGGGGTTCTGGGGCCAACGTCCTGACTTTC	CAINRAGTGGSGANVLTF
TRBV30	TRBD2	once	TRBJ2-5	TGTGCCTGGGGCGGGAGGGTCGGAGAGACCCAGTACTTC	CAWGGRVGETQYF
TRBV19	.	medium-sized	TRBJ1-4	TGTGCCAGTAGGGGCAGGACGGGAGAAAAACTGTTTTTT	CASRGRTGEKLFF
TRBV9	TRBD2	.	TRBJ2-3	TGTGCCAGCGCGAGCGGGAGGGCGTCAGATACGCAGTATTTT	CASASGRASDTQYF
TRBV9	.	.	TRBJ2-5	TGTGCCACCGCGAGGAGAGGCGGGTTGGCGGAGACCCAGTACTTC	CATARRGGLAETQYF
TRBV28	.	.	TRBJ2-7	TGTGCCAGCAGTGACAGAGCTTACGAGCAGTACTTC	CASSDRAYEQYF
TRBV28	.	.	TRBJ2-7	TGTGCCAGCAGTTTAGGGGACTTCTCCTACGAGCAGTACTTC	CASSLGDFSYEQYF
TRBV19	.	once	TRBJ1-3	TGTGCCAGTAGTAGTGGACTTAACTCTGGAAACACCATATATTTT	CASSSGLNSGNTIYF
TRBV30	TRBD2	.	TRBJ2-1	TGTGCCTGGAGTTCGGGACTAGCGGAAACCTACAATGAGCAGTTCTTC	CAWSSGLAETYNEQFF
TRBV4-3	.	.	TRBJ2-7	TGCGCCAGCAGCCGGGGACAAAGCTACGAGCAGTACTTC	CASSRGQSYEQYF
TRBV28	.	.	TRBJ2-7	TGTGCCAGCCTGTCCCAGTACGAGCAGTACTTC	CASLSQYEQYF
TRBV7-2	TRBD1	.	TRBJ1-3	TGTGCCAGCAGACAGGGGATCTCTGGAAACACCATATATTTT	CASRQGISGNTIYF
TRBV30	.	.	TRBJ1-2	TGTGCCTGGAGTCTCGATAACTATGGCTACACCTTC	CAWSLDNYGYTF
TRBV29-1	.	few	TRBJ2-5	TGCAGCGTTGAAACGGGAGCCAATGCAGAGACCCAGTACTTC	CSVETGANAETQYF
TRBV14	.	few	TRBJ1-5	TGTGCCAGCAGCCAGTCTAGCAATCAGCCCCAGCATTTT	CASSQSSNQPQHF
TRBV11-3	.	once	TRBJ2-6	TGTGCCAGCAGCTTAGGCTCTGGGGCCAACGTCCTGACTTTC	CASSLGSGANVLTF
TRBV4-1	.	.	TRBJ1-2	TGCGCCAGCAGCCTCCGGGACGGTAACTATGGCTACACCTTC	CASSLRDGNYGYTF
TRBV7-7	.	.	TRBJ2-1	TGTGCCAGCAGCTTAAGTAGCTCCTACAATGAGCAGTTCTTC	CASSLSSSYNEQFF
TRBV10-2	.	.	TRBJ1-3	TGCGCCAGCAGTACGGACAACTCTGGAAACACCATATATTTT	CASSTDNSGNTIYF
TRBV6-1	.	.	TRBJ2-7	TGTGCCAGCAGCCCGGGGGGCAGGGGTTACTACGAGCAGTACTTC	CASSPGGRGYYEQYF
TRBV11-2	TRBD2	.	TRBJ2-7	TGTGCCAGCAGCTTAACAGCGGGGGTCTACGAGCAGTACTTC	CASSLTAGVYEQYF
TRBV18	TRBD2	.	TRBJ2-7	TGTGCCAGCTCACCAGCAACCGGGACTACCGCCTACGAGCAGTACTTC	CASSPATGTTAYEQYF
TRBV5-1	.	.	TRBJ2-7	TGCGCCAGCAGGGACAGCACCTACGAGCAGTACTTC	CASRDSTYEQYF
TRBV2	.	.	TRBJ1-4	TGTGCCAGCAGCCATCCCGGGACGTCGGGGACTAATGAAAAACTGTTTTTT	CASSHPGTSGTNEKLFF
TRBV18	.	.	TRBJ1-2	TGTGCCAGCTCACTAACAGGGATTGACGGCTACACCTTC	CASSLTGIDGYTF
TRBV5-1	TRBD1	.	TRBJ2-7	TGCGCCAGCAGCTCCACAGGGGGCAACTACGAGCAGTACTTC	CASSSTGGNYEQYF
TRBV5-4	.	few	TRBJ1-1	TGTGCCAGCAGCTCACCAGGGGTTACTGAAGCTTTCTTT	CASSSPGVTEAFF
TRBV7-3	.	.	TRBJ2-1	TGTGCCAGCTCCTTCGGCAATGAGCAGTTCTTC	CASSFGNEQFF
TRBV7-2	TRBD2	.	TRBJ2-7	TGTGCCAGCAGCCCGGGGGGGAGCTCCTACGAGCAGTACTTC	CASSPGGSSYEQYF
TRBV27	TRBD1	.	TRBJ1-4	TGTGCCAGCTATGACAGGGCGGATGAAAAACTGTTTTTT	CASYDRADEKLFF
TRBV5-1	.	.	TRBJ2-7	TGCGCCAGCAGCCGACAGGTTTCGACCCCCGAGCAGTACTTC	CASSRQVSTPEQYF
TRBV7-6	TRBD2	.	TRBJ2-1	TGTGCCAGCAGCTTTGTAGCGGGAGAGAACAATGAGCAGTTCTTC	CASSFVAGENNEQFF
TRBV5-5	TRBD2	few	TRBJ2-7	TGTGCCAGCAGCCGGGACTACAATTCCTACGAGCAGTACTTC	CASSRDYNSYEQYF
TRBV28	.	.	TRBJ2-1	TGTGCCAGCAGTTTACCCTTCCCCTACAGGGACAATGAGCAGTTCTTC	CASSLPFPYRDNEQFF
TRBV5-8	.	.	TRBJ1-5	TGTGCCAGCAGCTTCTACGGGTGGGGCAATCAGCCCCAGCATTTT	CASSFYGWGNQPQHF
TRBV25-1	TRBD1	.	TRBJ2-5	TGTGCCAGCAGCCTTCGGACAGGGCCCCCAGAGACCCAGTACTTC	CASSLRTGPPETQYF
TRBV5-6	TRBD1	.	TRBJ1-5	TGTGCCAGCAGCTTGGGCGGGACAGGCGCCAATCAGCCCCAGCATTTT	CASSLGGTGANQPQHF
TRBV5-1	TRBD2	.	TRBJ2-1	TGCGCCAGCAGGACTAGCGGGAGTGTTGAGCAGTTCTTC	CASRTSGSVEQFF
TRBV14	.	few	TRBJ1-1	TGTGCCAGCAGCCAGGAGTTGAACACTGAAGCTTTCTTT	CASSQELNTEAFF
TRBV5-1	.	.	TRBJ2-1	TGCGCCAGCAGCCATGGGACTTTCTTAGGAGTTTACAATGAGCAGTTCTTC	CASSHGTFLGVYNEQFF
TRBV4-3	TRBD2	once	TRBJ2-5	TGCGCCAGCAGCCAACTGCTAGCGGACCAAGAGACCCAGTACTTC	CASSQLLADQETQYF
TRBV19	.	.	TRBJ2-5	TGTGCCAGTCCCGAGGACTATCAAGAGACCCAGTACTTC	CASPEDYQETQYF
TRBV4-1	.	.	TRBJ2-1	TGCGCCAGCAGCCAAGAAGGATCTGCAGGAGTTGGGAATGAGCAGTTCTTC	CASSQEGSAGVGNEQFF